The clone carrying this T cell receptor (beta chain) was counted between two and nine times. As yet, its antigen is unknown. The CDR3 is made up of 13 amino acids. CDR1 is MNHNS and CDR2 is SASEGT in the germline V gene. The V end lost 7 bases, the J end lost 0 bases, and 7 bases lay between the germline ends. The sample originates from a study of vaccination and CD4 T cells after COVID-19. For the study at large: Post-COVID draws followed diagnosis by a median around 92 days (range 35 to 161). Overlapping spike peptides of SARS-CoV-2, HCoV-NL63, HCoV-OC43 and HCoV-229E were used, and cells were stimulated with them. Sampling that followed vaccination took place a median around 70 days after dose two, within a range of 14 to 241.

Cultured CD4+ T-cell DNA underwent Oncomine TCR Beta short-read sequencing. The source of extracted genomic DNA was cultured CD4+ T cells. MiXCR was run by TCRdb on the PCR reads, yielding one entry per CDR3 protein. Found here are 6,400 or so distinct CDR3 sequences, 25% to 30% of them singletons; the top ten hold 31%. The treatment is: approximately nine-day PBMC culture with coronavirus spike peptide pools or control peptides (ViraFEST assay). Gathering of the CD4+ T cells, from the unexposed donor, took place before the COVID-19 pandemic (2011-2018). The rearrangement joins TRBV6-1 to TRBJ1-5; D gene ambiguous. Material: CD4+ T cells from blood, cultured in vitro. The sequence derives from a human donor in good health. The CDR3 loop is CASNSYSNQPQHF. CDR3 nucleotide sequence: TGTGCCAGCAATTCTTATAGCAATCAGCCCCAGCATTTT.